Below, 20 T cell receptor beta chains from the same sample are listed, as sequenced in a study of blood T cell repertoires in COVID-19. Sequenced by immunoSEQ multiplex PCR; TCRdb stores in-frame clones only, minus some. Counted here are about 76,000 clones, 80% to 90% occurring once; the ten biggest clones make up roughly 5.9%. Input material: peripheral blood. All receptors come from a man in his fifties or sixties with active COVID-19.

The chain employs TRBV6-6 and TRBJ1-6; 9 positions agree with TRBD1. The ends lost 4 bases at V and 14 bases at J; junction bases unmatched: 12. The CDR3 covers 15 residues. Per germline, CDR1 MNHNY and CDR2 SVGAGI (reference sequence). The CDR3 sequence is CASSFSGTGPSALHF. As DNA, the CDR3 is TGTGCCAGCAGTTTCTCCGGGACAGGGCCTTCGGCCCTCCACTTT.

The chain carries TRBV30 and TRBJ1-1; D is unclear. V was shortened by 1 base and J by 3 bases, with 9 bases between the two germline ends. The CDR3 is 13 amino acids. The germline V gene has CDR1 GTSNPN and CDR2 SVGIG (reference sequence). The CDR3 protein is CAWSAVADTEAFF. CDR3 DNA: TGTGCCTGGAGTGCGGTGGCGGACACTGAAGCTTTCTTT. Full variable domain (outside the CDR3, taken from reference TRBV30 and TRBJ1-1): SQTIHQWPATLVQPVGSPLSLECTVEGTSNPNLYWYRQAAGRGLQLLFYSVGIGQISSEVPQNLSASRPQDRQFILSSKKLLLSDSGFYLCAWSAVADTEAFFGQGTRLTVV.

V usage is TRBV9 and J usage is TRBJ2-1; TRBD2 matches 8 bases. This CDR3 has 15 residues. J gave up 1 base and V 2 bases, and 2 bases lay outside the gene matches. Germline V gene data show CDR1 as SGDLS and CDR2 as YYNGEE. This CDR3 reads CASSVGGDSYNEQFF. The CDR3, as DNA: TGTGCCAGCAGCGTCGGGGGGGATTCCTACAATGAGCAGTTCTTC.

This chain links TRBV5-6 with TRBJ2-7; D not certain. This CDR3 region has 15 residues. Looked up from germline, CDR1 is SGHDT and CDR2 is YYEEEE. Trimming pared 1 base from V and 2 bases from J, leaving 13 bases between. The CDR3 bases are TGTGCCAGCAGCTTGAAGCCAAATCCTACCTACGAGCAGTACTTC. This gives the protein CASSLKPNPTYEQYF.

CDR3 in amino acids: CASSLTDNEQFF. DNA for the CDR3: TGTGCCAGCAGCTTGACAGACAATGAGCAGTTCTTC. V usage is TRBV11-2 and J usage is TRBJ2-1, with D possibly TRBD1 on 5 matching bases. Trimming removed 3 bases from V and 5 bases from J, with 5 bases in between. The CDR3 totals 12 residues. The germline CDR1 and CDR2 sequences are SGHAT and FQNNGV.

The chain is built from TRBV19 and TRBJ1-2; no clear D gene. Trimming removed 5 bases from V and 4 bases from J, with 8 bases in between. Looked up from germline, CDR1 is LNHDA and CDR2 is SQIVND (reference sequence). There are 12 residues in the CDR3. CDR3: CASSSDSYGYTF. The DNA for the CDR3 is TGTGCCAGTAGTTCGGACTCCTATGGCTACACCTTC.

The genes are TRBV4-3 and TRBJ2-1; the match to TRBD2 covers 11 bases. Germline V gives CDR1 LGHNA, CDR2 YSLEER. The CDR3 totals 16 residues. V was clipped by 2 bases and J by 10 bases; unmatched bases: 10. CDR3 region: CASSQLLAGASGEQFF. The CDR3 coding sequence is TGCGCCAGCAGCCAATTACTAGCGGGAGCCTCAGGGGAGCAGTTCTTC.

This chain joins TRBV28 and TRBJ2-7; D might be TRBD1 (5 bases). CDR1 is MDHEN, CDR2 SYDVKM, per germline. This CDR3 is built from 14 residues. The germline V and J ends were trimmed by 6 bases and 6 bases, with 18 bases remaining between them. The CDR3 protein is CASSSSPPTAEQYF. The CDR3 nucleotides read TGTGCCAGCAGCTCATCCCCTCCGACAGCCGAGCAGTACTTC.

This chain's CDR3 is CASSSTGRAEAFF. Here the CDR3 DNA reads TGTGCCAGCAGCTCGACAGGGCGCGCTGAAGCTTTCTTT. The chain links TRBV7-2 to TRBJ1-1, with 7 bases matching TRBD1. The J segment lost 6 bases and the V segment lost 4 bases, leaving 5 bases of the junction unmatched. The CDR3 runs to 13 residues. Germline lookup yields CDR1 SGHTA and CDR2 FQGNSA. The variable domain in full, with the rest retrieved from reference TRBV7-2 and TRBJ1-1, is GAGVSQSPSNKVTEKGKDVELRCDPISGHTALYWYRQSLGQGLEFLIYFQGNSAPDKSGLPSDRFSAERTGGSVSTLTIQRTQQEDSAVYLCASSSTGRAEAFFGQGTRLTVV.

The gene calls are TRBV5-4 and TRBJ2-7; possible D gene TRBD1, 6 bases. This CDR3 is 15 amino acids long. V was cut by 6 bases and J by 5 bases, with 21 bases left in between. CDR1 is SGHNT, CDR2 YYREEE, per germline (reference sequence). DNA of the CDR3: TGTGCCAGCAAGCTTGGCGGGCAGGGGCGCAACGAGCAGTACTTC. Its translation: CASKLGGQGRNEQYF.

J is TRBJ2-7 and V is TRBV28; 9 bases fit TRBD1. The CDR3 contains 12 residues. CDR1 and CDR2 from the germline V gene are MDHEN and SYDVKM. The junction had 4 bases not matched to a gene; V was cut back by 8 bases and J by 5 bases. CDR3 DNA: TGTGCCAGCCTGACAGGGGGGCACGAGCAGTACTTC. It yields the protein CASLTGGHEQYF.

The chain combines TRBV5-4 with TRBJ2-2, with 9 bases aligning to TRBD1. This CDR3 comprises 17 residues. From germline, CDR1 is SGHNT and CDR2 YYREEE (reference sequence). The junction had 12 bases not matched to a gene; V was cut back by 4 bases and J by 5 bases. The CDR3 DNA reads TGTGCCAGCAGCAACGGACCTTCCGGGACAGGGACCGGGGAGCTGTTTTTT. Protein sequence: CASSNGPSGTGTGELFF. Drawing the rest from reference TRBV5-4 and TRBJ2-2, the complete variable domain is ETGVTQSPTHLIKTRGQQVTLRCSSQSGHNTVSWYQQALGQGPQFIFQYYREEENGRGNFPPRFSGLQFPNYSSELNVNALELDDSALYLCASSNGPSGTGTGELFFGEGSRLTVL.

This chain uses TRBV5-6 with TRBJ1-1; 7 positions match TRBD1. The germline V gene encodes CDR1 SGHDT and CDR2 YYEEEE. This CDR3 comprises 14 residues. J was trimmed by 4 bases and V by 4 bases; bases with no gene match: 7. DNA for the CDR3: TGTGCCAGCAGCCCAGGGACAGATTTCACTGAAGCTTTCTTT. Translated: CASSPGTDFTEAFF.

This clone was seen a few times. The chain employs TRBV3-1 (or the pseudogene TRBV3-2) and TRBJ2-7, with D perhaps matching TRBD2 (7 bases). The ends were cut back, 3 bases at V and 2 bases at J, with 20 bases in the middle. This CDR3 contains 17 residues. Germline lookup yields CDR1 LGHDT and CDR2 YNNKEL (reference sequence). The CDR3 sequence: CASSQRGRRESAYEQYF. For the CDR3, the DNA is TGTGCCAGCAGCCAGAGGGGGAGGCGGGAGTCGGCCTACGAGCAGTACTTC.

This chain connects TRBV11-2 to TRBJ2-2, with D possibly TRBD2 on 7 matching bases. V lost 2 bases to trimming and J lost 3 bases, with 13 bases between them. Germline-derived CDR1 and CDR2 are SGHAT and FQNNGV. This CDR3 is built from 16 residues. CDR3 amino acids: CASSLLGGADTGELFF. CDR3 nucleotides: TGTGCCAGCAGCTTACTTGGGGGGGCGGACACCGGGGAGCTGTTTTTT.

The gene calls are TRBV5-1 and TRBJ1-1; TRBD1 is a possible D gene (6 bases). CDR3 size: 14 residues. V was cut by 2 bases and J by 1 base, with 9 bases left in between. Germline CDR1 reads SGHRS; CDR2 reads YFSETQ. CDR3 loop: CASSFFRGNTEAFF. CDR3 coding DNA: TGCGCCAGCAGCTTTTTCAGGGGGAACACTGAAGCTTTCTTT. Combining the CDR3 with reference TRBV5-1 and TRBJ1-1 gives the whole variable domain KAGVTQTPRYLIKTRGQQVTLSCSPISGHRSVSWYQQTPGQGLQFLFEYFSETQRNKGNFPGRFSGRQFSNSRSEMNVSTLELGDSALYLCASSFFRGNTEAFFGQGTRLTVV.

The genes are TRBV7-2 and TRBJ2-2, with TRBD1 as a possible D gene (5 bases). Looked up from germline, CDR1 is SGHTA and CDR2 is FQGNSA. Trimming took 4 bases from V and 1 from J, leaving 19 bases between them. CDR3 length: 18 residues. CDR3: CASSSELQAPLNTGELFF. The CDR3 DNA sequence: TGTGCCAGCAGCTCGGAACTACAGGCGCCGTTGAACACCGGGGAGCTGTTTTTT.

This clone was seen a handful of times. This chain links TRBV30 with TRBJ2-1; 9 nucleotides match TRBD2. This CDR3 spans 16 amino acids. Germline CDR1 is GTSNPN and CDR2 is SVGIG (reference sequence). V lost 2 bases, J lost 7 bases, and 12 bases stayed unmatched. The CDR3 here is CAWSFLAGVGINEQFF. CDR3 sequence (DNA): TGTGCCTGGAGTTTCTTAGCGGGAGTTGGGATTAATGAGCAGTTCTTC.

The V call is TRBV27, the J call TRBJ2-2; 8 bases line up with TRBD2. V lost 2 bases to trimming and J lost 5 bases; unmatched junction nucleotides: 1. This CDR3 region has 14 residues. Germline lookup yields CDR1 MNHEY and CDR2 SMNVEV (reference sequence). This chain's CDR3 is CASSLRGGTGELFF. The CDR3, as DNA: TGTGCCAGCAGTTTACGGGGGGGTACCGGGGAGCTGTTTTTT.

The V gene is TRBV28, the J gene TRBJ2-4; 12 bases are shared with TRBD2. From germline, CDR1 is MDHEN and CDR2 SYDVKM. V lost 6 bases, J lost 4 bases, and 7 bases stayed unmatched. The CDR3 is made up of 16 amino acids. The CDR3 protein is CASSLTSGGSKNIQYF. CDR3 DNA sequence: TGTGCCAGCAGCCTGACTAGCGGGGGTTCGAAAAACATTCAGTACTTC.